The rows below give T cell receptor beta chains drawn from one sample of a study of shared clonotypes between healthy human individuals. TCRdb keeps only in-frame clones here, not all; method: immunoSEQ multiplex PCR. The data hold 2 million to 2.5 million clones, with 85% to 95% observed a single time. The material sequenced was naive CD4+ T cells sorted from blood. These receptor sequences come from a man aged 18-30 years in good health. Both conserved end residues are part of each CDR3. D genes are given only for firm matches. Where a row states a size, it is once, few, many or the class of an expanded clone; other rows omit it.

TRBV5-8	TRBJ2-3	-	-	TGTGCCAGCAACCTGCCGCCAATCCGTACGCAGTATTTT	CASNLPPIRTQYF
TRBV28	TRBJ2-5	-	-	TGTGCCAGCAGTTTATTAGGTCAATCAGAGACCCAGTACTTC	CASSLLGQSETQYF
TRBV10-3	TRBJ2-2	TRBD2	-	TGTGCCATCAGTGCTCTGGGACTAGCGGGAGTGAACACCGGGGAGCTGTTTTTT	CAISALGLAGVNTGELFF
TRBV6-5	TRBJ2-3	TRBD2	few	TGTGCCAGCAGTCGACTAGCGGGAGGCACAGATACGCAGTATTTT	CASSRLAGGTDTQYF
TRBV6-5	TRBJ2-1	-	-	TGTGCCAGCAGTTTGGCGGGGACAGCTTTTTACAATGAGCAGTTCTTC	CASSLAGTAFYNEQFF
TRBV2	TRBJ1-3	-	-	TGTGCCATTAAGGGGGCTGGAAACACCATATATTTT	CAIKGAGNTIYF
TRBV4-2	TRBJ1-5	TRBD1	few	TGTGCCAGCAGCCAAGCGGACAGGGACGCTCAGCCCCAGCATTTT	CASSQADRDAQPQHF
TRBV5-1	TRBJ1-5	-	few	TGCGCCAGCAGCTTGGACAGAAATCAGCCCCAGCATTTT	CASSLDRNQPQHF
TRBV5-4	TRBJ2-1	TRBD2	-	TGTGCCAGCAGCGTGACTAGCGGGAGAAATGAGCAGTTCTTC	CASSVTSGRNEQFF
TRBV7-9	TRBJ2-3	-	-	TGTGCCAGCAGCCAACCCTGGGACCCAGGCATTGCTGATACGCAGTATTTT	CASSQPWDPGIADTQYF
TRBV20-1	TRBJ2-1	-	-	TGCAGTGCTAGAGATCGCTGGGAGCAGTTCTTC	CSARDRWEQFF
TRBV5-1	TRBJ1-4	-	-	TGCGCCAGCAGCCGCCCGGATGCAACTAATGAAAAACTGTTTTTT	CASSRPDATNEKLFF
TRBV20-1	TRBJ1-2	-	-	TGCAGTGCTAGTGTGGGGTTTGGCTACACCTTC	CSASVGFGYTF
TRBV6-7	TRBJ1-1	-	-	TGTGCCAGCAGTTACAGGGGTATGAACACTGAAGCTTTCTTT	CASSYRGMNTEAFF
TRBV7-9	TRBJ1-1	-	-	TGTGCCAGCAGCCCCGGACTCCAGAACACTGAAGCTTTCTTT	CASSPGLQNTEAFF
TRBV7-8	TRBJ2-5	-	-	TGTGCCAGCCGGGAGCGGTTCCAAGAGACCCAGTACTTC	CASRERFQETQYF
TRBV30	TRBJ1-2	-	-	TGTGCCTGGAGTGGGGACCCCCGGACCGGGGGCTACACCTTC	CAWSGDPRTGGYTF
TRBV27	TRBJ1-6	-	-	TGTGCCAGCAGGGGTCAGACCTATAATTCACCCCTCCACTTT	CASRGQTYNSPLHF
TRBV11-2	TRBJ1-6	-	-	TGTGCCAGCAGCCCCGGGACCGCAAATTCACCCCTCCACTTT	CASSPGTANSPLHF
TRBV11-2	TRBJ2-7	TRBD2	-	TGTGCCAGCAGCTCAGAGGGACTAGCGGGTCATCCTGCCTACGAGCAGTACTTC	CASSSEGLAGHPAYEQYF
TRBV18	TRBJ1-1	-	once	TGTGCCAGCTCACGGGCGGCGAACACTGAAGCTTTCTTT	CASSRAANTEAFF
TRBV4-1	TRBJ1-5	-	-	TGCGCCAGCAGCCAAGAGGGTCGGAAGGGAGTTCAGCCCCAGCATTTT	CASSQEGRKGVQPQHF
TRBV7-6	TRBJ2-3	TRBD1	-	TGTGCCAGCAGCTCTTTGGACAGGGCGAAAGCAGATACGCAGTATTTT	CASSSLDRAKADTQYF
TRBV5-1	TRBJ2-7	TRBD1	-	TGCGCCAGCAGCTTGGGACAGGGGAACTACGAGCAGTACTTC	CASSLGQGNYEQYF
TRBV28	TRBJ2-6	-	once	TGTGCCAGCAGTTTACAGGGGACTGGGGCCAACGTCCTGACTTTC	CASSLQGTGANVLTF
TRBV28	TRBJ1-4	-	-	TGTGCCAGCAGTTTAGGGGGGGTACAAGAAAAACTGTTTTTT	CASSLGGVQEKLFF
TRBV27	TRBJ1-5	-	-	TGTGCCAGCAGCCTGGACAGCGCCGGCAATCAGCCCCAGCATTTT	CASSLDSAGNQPQHF
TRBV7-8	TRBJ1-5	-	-	TGTGCCAGCAGCTTACGGGGCAATCAGCCCCAGCATTTT	CASSLRGNQPQHF
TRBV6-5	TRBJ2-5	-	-	TGTGCCAGCGGCAGGGGAATTGCCCAGTACTTC	CASGRGIAQYF
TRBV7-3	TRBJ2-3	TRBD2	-	TGTGCCAGCAGCGCGGGACTAGCGGGAGGCACAGATACGCAGTATTTT	CASSAGLAGGTDTQYF
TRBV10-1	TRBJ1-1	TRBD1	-	TGCGCCAGCAGTTGGGAACAGGGGTTCGGGACTGAAGCTTTCTTT	CASSWEQGFGTEAFF
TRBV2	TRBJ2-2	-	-	TGTGCCAGCAGTGACGGGACGGCGAACACCGGGGAGCTGTTTTTT	CASSDGTANTGELFF
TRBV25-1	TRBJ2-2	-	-	TGTGCCAGCATGGGATTGGCTAGCGCTACCGGGGAGCTGTTTTTT	CASMGLASATGELFF
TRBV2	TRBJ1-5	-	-	TGTGCCAGCAGTGAAGTCGGCCGGCAGCCCCAGCATTTT	CASSEVGRQPQHF
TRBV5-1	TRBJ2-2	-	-	TGCGCCAGCAGCCGCAGCCCGGAACAGGGTCTCAACACCGGGGAGCTGTTTTTT	CASSRSPEQGLNTGELFF
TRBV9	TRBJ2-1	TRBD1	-	TGTGCCAGCAGCGTAGTGGCAGGGGGCTACAATGAGCAGTTCTTC	CASSVVAGGYNEQFF
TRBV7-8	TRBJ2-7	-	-	TGTGCCAGCAGCCCCCGGCCAGGGATCTTTTCCTACGAGCAGTACTTC	CASSPRPGIFSYEQYF
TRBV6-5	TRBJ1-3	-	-	TGTGCCAGCAGTTCCACAGGGTCTGGAAACACCATATATTTT	CASSSTGSGNTIYF
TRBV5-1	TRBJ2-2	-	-	TGCGCCAGCAGCTTGGCGGTCGGCAGCACCGGGGAGCTGTTTTTT	CASSLAVGSTGELFF
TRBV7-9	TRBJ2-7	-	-	TGTGCCAGCAGTTCCCAGAGCTCCTACGAGCAGTACTTC	CASSSQSSYEQYF
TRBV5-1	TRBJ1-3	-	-	TGCGCCAGCAGCTGGGAGGGTGCTGGAAACACCATATATTTT	CASSWEGAGNTIYF
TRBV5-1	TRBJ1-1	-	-	TGCGCCAGCAGACTGGAAGGTGAAGCTTTCTTT	CASRLEGEAFF
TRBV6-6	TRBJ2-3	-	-	TGTGCCAGCAGGCTGATAGCAACAGATACGCAGTATTTT	CASRLIATDTQYF
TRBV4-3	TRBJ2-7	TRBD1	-	TGCGCCAGCAGCCAACCCCAGGGACAGGACAACTCCTACGAGCAGTACTTC	CASSQPQGQDNSYEQYF
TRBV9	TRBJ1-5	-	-	TGTGCCAGCAGCGTTGGCTACAATCAGCCCCAGCATTTT	CASSVGYNQPQHF
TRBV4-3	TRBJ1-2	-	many	TGCGCCAGCAGCCAAGATGAGCGGGTGATGGCCTATGGCTACACCTTC	CASSQDERVMAYGYTF
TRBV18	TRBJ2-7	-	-	TGTGCCAGCTCACCTACCTACGAGCAGTACTTC	CASSPTYEQYF
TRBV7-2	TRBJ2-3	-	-	TGTGCCAGCAGCCCGGGACTCGTTGGTACAGATACGCAGTATTTT	CASSPGLVGTDTQYF
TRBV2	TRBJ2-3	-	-	TGTGCCAGCCGCCCTAGGGGGGGGTTCTCTAGCACAGATACGCAGTATTTT	CASRPRGGFSSTDTQYF
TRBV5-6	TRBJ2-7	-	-	TGTGCCAGCAGCTTGCCCAGGGACTACGAGCAGTACTTC	CASSLPRDYEQYF
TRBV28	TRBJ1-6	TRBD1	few	TGTGCCACCATACAGGGGGCGCATTCACCCCTCCACTTT	CATIQGAHSPLHF
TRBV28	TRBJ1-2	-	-	TGTGCCAGCAGTTGGGCGGGGAGAGGCTATGGCTACACCTTC	CASSWAGRGYGYTF
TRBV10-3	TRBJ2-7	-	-	TGTGCCATCAGTGAGTTCCACGAGCAGTACTTC	CAISEFHEQYF
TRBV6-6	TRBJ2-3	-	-	TGTGCCAGCAGTCGGCTGGGAGATACGCAGTATTTT	CASSRLGDTQYF